This T cell receptor (beta chain) was profiled in a study of blood T cell dynamics during melanoma immunotherapy. Study at large: Standard first-line treatment here was pembrolizumab or nivolumab plus ipilimumab in metastatic melanoma.

V was shortened by 2 bases and J by 0 bases, with 4 bases between the two germline ends. Germline assignment: CDR1 SGHTA and CDR2 FQGNSA. CDR3 size: 13 residues. Time point denoted: week 3, after first cycle of checkpoint inhibitor. Prior systemic cancer therapy, immunosuppressant use and other active malignancies excluded patients. The data were produced by immunoSEQ multiplex PCR, yet TCRdb's version contains in-frame clones alone and is incomplete. Found here are 4,000 to 4,500 clones, more than 70% of them singletons; the top ten hold roughly 4.5%. Sequenced material: blood, taken from a patient treated with checkpoint blockade. The chain links TRBV7-2 to TRBJ2-5; D is ambiguous. The origin of this receptor is a human donor with melanoma. The CDR3: CASSLMYQETQYF. The CDR3 coding sequence is TGTGCCAGCAGCTTAATGTACCAAGAGACCCAGTACTTC. The full variable domain, completed using reference TRBV7-2 and TRBJ2-5, is GAGVSQSPSNKVTEKGKDVELRCDPISGHTALYWYRQSLGQGLEFLIYFQGNSAPDKSGLPSDRFSAERTGGSVSTLTIQRTQQEDSAVYLCASSLMYQETQYFGPGTRLLVL.